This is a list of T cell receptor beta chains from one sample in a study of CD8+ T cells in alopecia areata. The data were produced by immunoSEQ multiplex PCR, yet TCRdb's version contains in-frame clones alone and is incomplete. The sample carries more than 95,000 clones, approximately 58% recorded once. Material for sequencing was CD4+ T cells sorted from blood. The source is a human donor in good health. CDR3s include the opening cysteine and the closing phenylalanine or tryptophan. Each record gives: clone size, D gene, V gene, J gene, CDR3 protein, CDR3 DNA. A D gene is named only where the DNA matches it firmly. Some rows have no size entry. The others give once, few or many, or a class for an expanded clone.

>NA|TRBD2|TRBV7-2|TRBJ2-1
CASSPSSGEYNEQFF
TGTGCCAGCAGTCCCTCTAGCGGGGAGTACAATGAGCAGTTCTTC
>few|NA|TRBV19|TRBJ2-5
CASRDSTQETQYF
TGTGCCAGTAGAGACAGCACACAAGAGACCCAGTACTTC
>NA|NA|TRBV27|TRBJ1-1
CASSSRQAPEAFF
TGTGCCAGCAGTTCCCGACAGGCCCCTGAAGCTTTCTTT
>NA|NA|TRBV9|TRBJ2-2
CASSVRQSGELFF
TGTGCCAGCAGCGTGAGGCAATCCGGGGAGCTGTTTTTT
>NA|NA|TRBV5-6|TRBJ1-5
CASSLGLLEYQPQHF
TGTGCCAGCAGCTTGGGGCTCCTTGAGTATCAGCCCCAGCATTTT
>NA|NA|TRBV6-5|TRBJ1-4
CASSRLRTDEKLFF
TGTGCCAGCAGTCGGCTCCGAACGGATGAAAAACTGTTTTTT
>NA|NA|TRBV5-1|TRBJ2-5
CASSGGRQETQYF
TGCGCCAGCAGTGGGGGGAGACAAGAGACCCAGTACTTC
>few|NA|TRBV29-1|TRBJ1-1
CSVRQDTEAFF
TGCAGCGTTCGACAGGACACTGAAGCTTTCTTT
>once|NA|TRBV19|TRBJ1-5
CASSNQANQPQHF
TGTGCCAGTAGTAACCAGGCGAATCAGCCCCAGCATTTT
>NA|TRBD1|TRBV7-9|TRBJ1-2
CASSSREDRRHYGYTF
TGTGCCAGCAGCTCCCGGGAGGACAGGCGGCATTATGGCTACACCTTC
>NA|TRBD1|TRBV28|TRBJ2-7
CASSPDRAHEQYF
TGTGCCAGCAGTCCGGACAGGGCCCACGAGCAGTACTTC
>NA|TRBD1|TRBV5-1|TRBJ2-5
CASSLQGGETQYF
TGCGCCAGCAGCTTACAGGGGGGAGAGACCCAGTACTTC
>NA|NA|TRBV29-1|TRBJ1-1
CSVVEGGTEAFF
TGCAGCGTTGTAGAGGGTGGCACTGAAGCTTTCTTT
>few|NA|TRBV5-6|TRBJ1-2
CASSLDPPWTDYGYTF
TGTGCCAGCAGCTTGGACCCTCCCTGGACGGACTATGGCTACACCTTC